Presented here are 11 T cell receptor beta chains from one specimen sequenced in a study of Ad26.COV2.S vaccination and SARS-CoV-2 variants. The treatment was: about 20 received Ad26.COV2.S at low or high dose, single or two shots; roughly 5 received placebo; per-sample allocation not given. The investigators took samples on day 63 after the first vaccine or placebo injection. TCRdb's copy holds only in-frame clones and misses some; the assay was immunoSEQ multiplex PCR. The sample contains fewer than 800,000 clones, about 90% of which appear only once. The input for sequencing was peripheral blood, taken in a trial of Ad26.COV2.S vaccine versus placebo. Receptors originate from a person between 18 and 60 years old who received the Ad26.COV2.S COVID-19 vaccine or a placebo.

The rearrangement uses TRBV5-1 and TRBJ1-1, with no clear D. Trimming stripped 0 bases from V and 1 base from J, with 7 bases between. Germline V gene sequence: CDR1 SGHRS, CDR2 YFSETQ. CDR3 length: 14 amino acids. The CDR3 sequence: CASSLEQQNTEAFF. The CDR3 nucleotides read TGCGCCAGCAGCTTGGAACAGCAGAACACTGAAGCTTTCTTT. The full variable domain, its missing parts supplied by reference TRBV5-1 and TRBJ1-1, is KAGVTQTPRYLIKTRGQQVTLSCSPISGHRSVSWYQQTPGQGLQFLFEYFSETQRNKGNFPGRFSGRQFSNSRSEMNVSTLELGDSALYLCASSLEQQNTEAFFGQGTRLTVV.

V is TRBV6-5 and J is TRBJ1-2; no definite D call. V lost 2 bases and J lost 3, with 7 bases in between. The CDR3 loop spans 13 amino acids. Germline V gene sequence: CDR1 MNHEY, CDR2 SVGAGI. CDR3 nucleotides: TGTGCCAGCAGTTACCAGCGGTACTATGGCTACACCTTC. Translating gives CASSYQRYYGYTF.

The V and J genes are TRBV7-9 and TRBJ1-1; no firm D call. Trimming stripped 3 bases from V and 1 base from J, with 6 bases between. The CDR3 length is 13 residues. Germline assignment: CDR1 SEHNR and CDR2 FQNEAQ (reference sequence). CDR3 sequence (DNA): TGTGCCAGCAGCTTTCGGGGGAACACTGAAGCTTTCTTT. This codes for CASSFRGNTEAFF.

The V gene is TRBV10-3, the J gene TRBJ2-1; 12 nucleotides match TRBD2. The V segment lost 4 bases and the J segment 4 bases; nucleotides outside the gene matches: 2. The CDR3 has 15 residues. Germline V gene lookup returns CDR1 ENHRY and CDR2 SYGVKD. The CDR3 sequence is CAISGGLAGYNEQFF. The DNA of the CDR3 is TGTGCCATCAGTGGAGGACTAGCGGGGTACAATGAGCAGTTCTTC.

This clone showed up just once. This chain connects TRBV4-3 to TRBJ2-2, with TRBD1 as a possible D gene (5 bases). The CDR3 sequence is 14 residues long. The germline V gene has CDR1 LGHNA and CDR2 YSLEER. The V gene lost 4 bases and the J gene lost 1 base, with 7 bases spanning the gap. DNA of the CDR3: TGCGCCAGCAGCCGAGGACAGAACACCGGGGAGCTGTTTTTT. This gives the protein CASSRGQNTGELFF.

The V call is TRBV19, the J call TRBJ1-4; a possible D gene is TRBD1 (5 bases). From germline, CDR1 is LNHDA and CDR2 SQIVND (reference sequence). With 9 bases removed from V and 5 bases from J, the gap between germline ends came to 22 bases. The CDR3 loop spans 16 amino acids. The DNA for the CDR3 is TGTGCCAGCCGCCGGGGGGGGACGGGAAACAATGAAAAACTGTTTTTT. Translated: CASRRGGTGNNEKLFF.

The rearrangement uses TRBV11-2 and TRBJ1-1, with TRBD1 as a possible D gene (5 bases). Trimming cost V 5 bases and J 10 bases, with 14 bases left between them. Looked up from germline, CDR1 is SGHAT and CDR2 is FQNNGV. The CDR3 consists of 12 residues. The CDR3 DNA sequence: TGTGCCAGCAGCCCAGGGATCGTTGGAGCTTTCTTT. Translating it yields CASSPGIVGAFF.

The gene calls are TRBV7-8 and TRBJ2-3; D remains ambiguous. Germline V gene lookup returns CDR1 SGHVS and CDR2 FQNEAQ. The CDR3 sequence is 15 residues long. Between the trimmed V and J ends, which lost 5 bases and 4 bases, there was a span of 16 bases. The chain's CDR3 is CASSGLGVGADTQYF. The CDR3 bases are TGTGCCAGCAGCGGTCTAGGAGTTGGAGCAGATACGCAGTATTTT.

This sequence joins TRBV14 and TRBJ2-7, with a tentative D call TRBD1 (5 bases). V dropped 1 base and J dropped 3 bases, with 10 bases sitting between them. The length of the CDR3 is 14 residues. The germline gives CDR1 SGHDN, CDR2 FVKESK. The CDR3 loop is CASSQGWGGYEQYF. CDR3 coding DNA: TGTGCCAGCAGCCAAGGGTGGGGCGGCTACGAGCAGTACTTC.

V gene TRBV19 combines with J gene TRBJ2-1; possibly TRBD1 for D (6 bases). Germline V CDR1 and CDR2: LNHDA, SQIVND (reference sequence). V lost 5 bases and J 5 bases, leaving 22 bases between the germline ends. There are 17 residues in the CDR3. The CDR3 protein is CASSVGIGQGMNNEQFF. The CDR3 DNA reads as TGTGCCAGTAGTGTCGGAATTGGGCAGGGGATGAACAATGAGCAGTTCTTC.

In nucleotides, the CDR3 is TGTGCCAGAAACCTTAGCGGGGGCTCCTACGAGCAGTACTTC. It specifies CARNLSGGSYEQYF. V is TRBV5-3 and J is TRBJ2-7; 9 bases align to TRBD2. TRBV5-3 is an open reading frame whose function is uncertain. With 6 bases clipped from V and 0 bases from J, the junction kept 4 bases outside the gene matches. The CDR3 is 14 amino acids.